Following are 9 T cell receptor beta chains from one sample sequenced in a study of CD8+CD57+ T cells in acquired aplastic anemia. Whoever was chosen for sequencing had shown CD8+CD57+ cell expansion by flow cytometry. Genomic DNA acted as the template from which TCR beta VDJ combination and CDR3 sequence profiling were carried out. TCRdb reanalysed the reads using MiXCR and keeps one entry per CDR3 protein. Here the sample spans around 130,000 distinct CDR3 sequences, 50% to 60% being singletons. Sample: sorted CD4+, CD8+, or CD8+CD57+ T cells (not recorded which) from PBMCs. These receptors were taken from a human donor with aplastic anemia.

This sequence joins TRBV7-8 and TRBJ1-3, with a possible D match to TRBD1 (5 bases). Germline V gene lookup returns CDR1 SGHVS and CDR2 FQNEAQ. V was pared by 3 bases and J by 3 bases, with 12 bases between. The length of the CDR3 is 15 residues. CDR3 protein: CASSLVWGSGNTIYF. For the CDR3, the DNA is TGTGCCAGCAGCTTGGTGTGGGGGAGTGGAAACACCATATATTTT.

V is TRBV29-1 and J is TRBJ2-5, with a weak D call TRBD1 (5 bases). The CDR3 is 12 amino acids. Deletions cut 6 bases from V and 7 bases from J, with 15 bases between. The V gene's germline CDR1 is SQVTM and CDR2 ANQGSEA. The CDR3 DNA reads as TGCAGCGTGGACACAGGCCCGGGGACCCAGTACTTC. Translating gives CSVDTGPGTQYF.

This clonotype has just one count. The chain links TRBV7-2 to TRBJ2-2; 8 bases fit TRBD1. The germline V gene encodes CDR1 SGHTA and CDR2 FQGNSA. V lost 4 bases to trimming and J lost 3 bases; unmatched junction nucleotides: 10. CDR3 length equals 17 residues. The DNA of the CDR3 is TGTGCCAGCAGCTACGACTCCAGGGGGCATCACACCGGGGAGCTGTTTTTT. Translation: CASSYDSRGHHTGELFF. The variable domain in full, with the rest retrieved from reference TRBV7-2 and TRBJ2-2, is GAGVSQSPSNKVTEKGKDVELRCDPISGHTALYWYRQSLGQGLEFLIYFQGNSAPDKSGLPSDRFSAERTGGSVSTLTIQRTQQEDSAVYLCASSYDSRGHHTGELFFGEGSRLTVL.

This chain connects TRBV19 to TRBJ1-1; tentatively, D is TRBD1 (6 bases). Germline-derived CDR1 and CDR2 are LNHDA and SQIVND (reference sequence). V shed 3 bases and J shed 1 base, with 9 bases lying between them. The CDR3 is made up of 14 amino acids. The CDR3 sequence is CASSMGGRNTEAFF. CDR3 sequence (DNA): TGTGCCAGTAGTATGGGGGGCAGGAACACTGAAGCTTTCTTT.

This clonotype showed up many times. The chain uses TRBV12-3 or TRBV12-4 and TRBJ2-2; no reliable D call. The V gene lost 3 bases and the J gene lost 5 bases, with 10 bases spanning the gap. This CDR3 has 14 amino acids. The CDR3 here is CASSFGGGTGELFF. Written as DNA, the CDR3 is TGTGCCAGCAGTTTCGGCGGTGGGACCGGGGAGCTGTTTTTT.

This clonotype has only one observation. The CDR3 DNA reads as TGCAGTGCTTCCGGGGCCATAGGCCCAGATACGCAGTATTTT. The encoded protein is CSASGAIGPDTQYF. The chain uses TRBV20-1 and TRBJ2-3, with D perhaps assigned TRBD1 or TRBD2 (5 bases each). V was cut by 5 bases and J by 4 bases, with 16 bases left in between. This CDR3 is built from 14 residues. Germline CDR1 is DFQATT and CDR2 is SNEGSKA (reference sequence).

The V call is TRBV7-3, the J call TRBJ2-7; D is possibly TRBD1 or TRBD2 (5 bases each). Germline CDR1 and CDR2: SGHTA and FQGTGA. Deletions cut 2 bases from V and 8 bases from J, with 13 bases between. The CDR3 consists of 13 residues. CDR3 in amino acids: CASSLLGDRQQYF. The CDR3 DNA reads TGTGCCAGCAGCTTATTAGGGGACCGCCAGCAGTACTTC.

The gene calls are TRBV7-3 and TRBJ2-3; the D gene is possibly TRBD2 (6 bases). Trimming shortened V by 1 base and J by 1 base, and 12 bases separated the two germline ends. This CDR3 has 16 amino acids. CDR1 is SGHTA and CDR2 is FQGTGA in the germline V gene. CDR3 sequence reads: CASSLSGGKRTDTQYF. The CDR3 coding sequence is TGTGCCAGCAGCTTAAGTGGCGGGAAACGCACAGATACGCAGTATTTT.

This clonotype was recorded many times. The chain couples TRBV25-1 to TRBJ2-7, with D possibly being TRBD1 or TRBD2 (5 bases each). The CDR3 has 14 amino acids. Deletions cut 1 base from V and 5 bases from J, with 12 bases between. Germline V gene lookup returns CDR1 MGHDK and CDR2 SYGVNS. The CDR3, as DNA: TGTGCCAGCAGTGAATCGAGGGGATTTGACGAGCAGTACTTC. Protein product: CASSESRGFDEQYF.